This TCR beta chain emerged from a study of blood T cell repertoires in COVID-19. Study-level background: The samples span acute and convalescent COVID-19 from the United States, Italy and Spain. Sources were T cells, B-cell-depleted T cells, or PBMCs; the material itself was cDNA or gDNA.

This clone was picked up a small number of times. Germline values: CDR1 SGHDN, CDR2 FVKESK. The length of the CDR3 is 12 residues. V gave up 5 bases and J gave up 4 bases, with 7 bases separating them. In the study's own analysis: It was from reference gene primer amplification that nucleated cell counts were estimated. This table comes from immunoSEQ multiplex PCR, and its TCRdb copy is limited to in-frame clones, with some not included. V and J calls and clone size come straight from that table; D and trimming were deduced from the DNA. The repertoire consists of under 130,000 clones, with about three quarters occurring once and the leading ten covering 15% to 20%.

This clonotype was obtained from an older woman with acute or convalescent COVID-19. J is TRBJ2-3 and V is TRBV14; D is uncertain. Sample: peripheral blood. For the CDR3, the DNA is TGTGCCAGCAGCGAGGTCTCAGATACGCAGTATTTT. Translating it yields CASSEVSDTQYF.